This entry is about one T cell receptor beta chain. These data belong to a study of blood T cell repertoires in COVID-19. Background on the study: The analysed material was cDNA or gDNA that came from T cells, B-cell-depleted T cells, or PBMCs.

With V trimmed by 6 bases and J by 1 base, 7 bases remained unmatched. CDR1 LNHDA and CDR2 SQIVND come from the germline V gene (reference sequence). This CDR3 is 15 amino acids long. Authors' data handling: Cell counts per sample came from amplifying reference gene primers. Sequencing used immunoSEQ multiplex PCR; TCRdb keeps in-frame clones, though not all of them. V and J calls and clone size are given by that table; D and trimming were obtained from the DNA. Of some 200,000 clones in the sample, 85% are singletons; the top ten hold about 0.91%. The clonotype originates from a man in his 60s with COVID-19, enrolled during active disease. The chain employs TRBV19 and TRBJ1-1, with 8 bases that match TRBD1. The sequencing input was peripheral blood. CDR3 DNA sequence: TGTGCCAGTAGCGACAGGGGATTGTCGAACACTGAAGCTTTCTTT. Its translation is CASSDRGLSNTEAFF.